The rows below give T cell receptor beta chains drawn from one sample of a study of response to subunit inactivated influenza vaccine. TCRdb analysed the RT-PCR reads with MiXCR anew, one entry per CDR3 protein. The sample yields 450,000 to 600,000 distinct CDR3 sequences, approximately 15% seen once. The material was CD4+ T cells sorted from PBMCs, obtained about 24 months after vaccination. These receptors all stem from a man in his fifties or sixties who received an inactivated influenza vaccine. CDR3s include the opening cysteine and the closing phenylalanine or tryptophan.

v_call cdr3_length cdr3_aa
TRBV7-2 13 CASSYLPDQPQHF
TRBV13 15 CASSHLRQGSYEQYF
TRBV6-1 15 CASSEQVRAAQPQHF
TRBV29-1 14 CSVNDRAIYNEQFF
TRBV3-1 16 CASSQDLLGRAYEQYF
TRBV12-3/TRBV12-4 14 CASSLFAYTDTQYF
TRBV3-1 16 CASSQDFGGGNQPQHF
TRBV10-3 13 CAISAFGEETQYF
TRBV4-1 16 CASSQDDRGGDQPQHF
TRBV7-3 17 CASSLTGGTSGSPPPFF
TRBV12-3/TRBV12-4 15 CASSFGGGNNSPLHF
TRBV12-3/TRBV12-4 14 CASNRQGGPGELFF
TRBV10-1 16 CASSESEASESGELFF
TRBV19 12 CASRAPYGELFF
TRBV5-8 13 CASSQNSGRTVFF
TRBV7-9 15 CASREDRGGSYEQYF
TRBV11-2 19 CASSRGLAGGSRYTDTQYF
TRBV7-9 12 CASSRGKEPQHF
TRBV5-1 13 CASSVGQGNEQYF
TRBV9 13 CASSVQVADTQYF
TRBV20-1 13 CSAADRVTAEAFF
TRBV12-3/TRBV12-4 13 CASSRHGFDEQYF
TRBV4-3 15 CASSHGTSGNNEQFF
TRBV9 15 CASSTRGQGLEKLFF